This T cell receptor (beta chain) is from a study of technical replicates of blood from a few donors. Using immunoSEQ multiplex PCR, the repertoire was profiled, and TCRdb retains in-frame clones only, with some absent. Of 74,000 or so clones in the sample, 90% to 95% were seen once. V lost 3 bases to trimming and J lost 1 base, with 13 bases between them. CDR3 length: 15 amino acids. Germline assignment: CDR1 SQVTM and CDR2 ANQGSEA. The rearrangement joins TRBV29-1 to TRBJ2-4, with a tentative D call TRBD1 (6 bases). The source of this sequence is a human donor in good health. Sequenced sample: T cells isolated from PBMCs. CDR3 bases: TGCAGCGTTGATGTCAGGGGCCTGGCCAAAAACATTCAGTACTTC. It translates to CSVDVRGLAKNIQYF.